The 6 T cell receptor beta chains presented below share a single source sample, sequenced in a study of T cell changes during pregnancy in multiple sclerosis (dated by TCRdb to between 2018 and 2021). The method behind the library was the immunoSEQ multiplex PCR assay. TCRdb took over this immuneACCESS table, retaining in-frame rearrangements with V and J assigned. Such tables are incomplete; in checked studies, under half of the missing clones stem from an unresolved V gene, and the remainder is unexplained. The table for this sample lists 45,000 to 55,000 clones; about 92% of them were counted only once. About 0.99% of the sample is in the top ten clones. The specimen was peripheral blood, collected after pregnancy. All receptors come from a female donor with multiple sclerosis, enrolled in a pregnancy study.

The gene calls are TRBV5-1 and TRBJ2-7; unclear D gene. The CDR3 length is 12 residues. V gave up 3 bases and J gave up 2 bases, with 6 bases separating them. The germline V gene encodes CDR1 SGHRS and CDR2 YFSETQ. The CDR3 sequence is CASSSFAYEQYF. The CDR3 DNA reads as TGCGCCAGCAGCTCGTTTGCCTACGAGCAGTACTTC.

The chain links TRBV19 to TRBJ1-6; TRBD1 might be the D (5 bases). The CDR3 totals 16 residues. V was pared by 6 bases and J by 2 bases, with 14 bases between. The germline V gene encodes CDR1 LNHDA and CDR2 SQIVND (reference sequence). The DNA of the CDR3 is TGTGCCAGTAGCCCGGGGGGTGTAACCTATAATTCACCCCTCCACTTT. It yields the protein CASSPGGVTYNSPLHF.

The V call is TRBV19, the J call TRBJ1-6; D might be TRBD1 (6 bases). V lost 4 bases, J lost 5 bases, and 15 bases lay in between. Germline values: CDR1 LNHDA, CDR2 SQIVND (reference sequence). This CDR3 comprises 16 residues. CDR3 protein: CASSTVRQVDNSPLHF. The DNA for the CDR3 is TGTGCCAGTAGTACGGTACGACAGGTCGATAATTCACCCCTCCACTTT.

The chain recombines TRBV7-2 with TRBJ2-7; maybe TRBD1 (6 bases). The CDR3 covers 15 residues. The V end was cut by 6 bases, the J end by 1 base, with 16 bases between. Germline lookup yields CDR1 SGHTA and CDR2 FQGNSA. The CDR3 region is CASRREDSPSYEQYF. The DNA of the CDR3 is TGTGCCAGCAGGAGAGAGGACAGTCCTTCCTACGAGCAGTACTTC.

This clone came up once. The rearrangement joins TRBV19 to TRBJ2-3; 7 bases align to TRBD1. Germline CDR1 reads LNHDA; CDR2 reads SQIVND (reference sequence). V was clipped by 5 bases and J by 3 bases; unmatched bases: 11. This CDR3 is built from 16 residues. The CDR3 protein is CASSPQSTGMTDTQYF. CDR3 nucleotide sequence: TGTGCCAGTAGTCCCCAATCGACAGGGATGACAGATACGCAGTATTTT.

V usage is TRBV11-3 and J usage is TRBJ2-3; TRBD2 matches at 8 bases. Germline CDR1 and CDR2: SGHNT and YENEEA. This CDR3 spans 15 amino acids. J was trimmed by 5 bases and V by 1 base; bases with no gene match: 5. The CDR3 is CASSLAGGALDTQYF. Written as DNA, the CDR3 is TGTGCCAGCAGCTTAGCGGGGGGGGCCTTAGATACGCAGTATTTT. Full variable domain (remainder filled in from reference TRBV11-3 and TRBJ2-3): EAGVVQSPRYKIIEKKQPVAFWCNPISGHNTLYWYLQNLGQGPELLIRYENEEAVDDSQLPKDRFSAERLKGVDSTLKIQPAELGDSAVYLCASSLAGGALDTQYFGPGTRLTVL.